Presented here are 32 T cell receptor beta chains from one specimen sequenced in a study of Ad26.COV2.S vaccination and SARS-CoV-2 variants. The protocol was immunoSEQ multiplex PCR, while the TCRdb copy is restricted to in-frame clones and leaves out a portion. Here the sample spans 300,000 to 500,000 clones, approximately 86% being singletons. Described treatment: about 20 received Ad26.COV2.S at low or high dose, single or two shots; roughly five received placebo; per-sample allocation not given. Samples analyzed were those drawn on day 63 after the first vaccine or placebo injection. The sample in question was peripheral blood, obtained in a trial of Ad26.COV2.S vaccine versus placebo. All receptors come from a person aged 18-65 years who received the Ad26.COV2.S COVID-19 vaccine or a placebo.

This clone was counted a few times. The gene calls are TRBV7-7 and TRBJ2-7, with 8 nucleotides matching TRBD1. Germline V gene lookup returns CDR1 SSHAT and CDR2 FNYEAQ (reference sequence). Losses at the gene ends were 5 bases for V and 5 bases for J; bases not matched to a gene: 8. This CDR3 spans 14 amino acids. CDR3 residues: CASSPQTGDHEQYF. CDR3 nucleotides: TGTGCCAGCAGCCCCCAGACAGGGGACCACGAGCAGTACTTC.

Notes on this clone: Other DNA sequences in this sample translate to the same CDR3. V gene TRBV5-1 combines with J gene TRBJ2-1; 7 bases are shared with TRBD2. This CDR3 region has 16 residues. Germline CDR1 SGHRS, CDR2 YFSETQ. The V segment lost 4 bases and the J segment 1 base; nucleotides outside the gene matches: 8. The CDR3 DNA sequence: TGCGCCAGCAGCCTGTCTGGGCGGGGGTCCTACAATGAGCAGTTCTTC. Protein product: CASSLSGRGSYNEQFF.

The chain carries TRBV2 and TRBJ2-1; D might be TRBD1 or TRBD2, each matching 5 bases. Trimming removed 7 bases from V and 8 bases from J, with 15 bases in between. Germline CDR1 reads SNHLY; CDR2 reads FYNNEI. CDR3 length equals 13 residues. The CDR3 DNA is TGTGCCAGCATTGGGGCTAGCAGTTATGAGCAGTTCTTC. It yields the protein CASIGASSYEQFF.

The rearrangement joins TRBV6-2 or TRBV6-3 to TRBJ2-3, with 9 bases that match TRBD2. With 6 bases clipped from V and 0 bases from J, the junction kept 10 bases outside the gene matches. Germline assignment: CDR1 MNHEY and CDR2 SVGEGT. This CDR3 has 17 residues. In DNA, the CDR3 is TGTGCCAGCAGCCTGATAGCGGGGGTCCCAAGCACAGATACGCAGTATTTT. Its translation: CASSLIAGVPSTDTQYF.

This clone was seen only a few times. DNA of the CDR3: TGTGCCAGCAGCCAAGATCTATCTCTCCGGGAGCAGTACTTC. Translating gives CASSQDLSLREQYF. This chain uses TRBV4-2 with TRBJ2-7; D remains ambiguous. The V end lost 0 bases, the J end lost 7 bases, and 13 bases lay between the germline ends. The CDR3 consists of 14 residues. CDR1 is LGHNA and CDR2 is YNFKEQ in the germline V gene.

This chain uses TRBV7-9 with TRBJ1-1; D gene unclear. V was clipped by 9 bases and J by 1 base, with 15 bases between them. CDR3 length: 14 amino acids. Germline V gene data show CDR1 as SEHNR and CDR2 as FQNEAQ (reference sequence). DNA for the CDR3: TGTGCCAGTCGACTCCGGGTGGAGAACACTGAAGCTTTCTTT. Amino acids: CASRLRVENTEAFF.

The chain couples TRBV3-1 (or the pseudogene TRBV3-2) to TRBJ2-7; TRBD1 is a possible D gene (6 bases). Germline values: CDR1 LGHDT, CDR2 YNNKEL (reference sequence). This CDR3 has 14 residues. The ends were cut back, 3 bases at V and 4 bases at J, with 13 bases in the middle. CDR3 amino acids: CASSHLGQMYEQYF. Written as DNA, the CDR3 is TGTGCCAGCAGCCATCTTGGACAGATGTACGAGCAGTACTTC.

This chain links TRBV6-1 with TRBJ1-2, with D possibly being TRBD1 (5 bases). Germline CDR1 reads MNHNS; CDR2 reads SASEGT. The CDR3 has 15 amino acids. V was clipped by 0 bases and J by 4 bases, with 12 bases between them. CDR3 region: CASSEARDSAYGYTF. The CDR3 coding sequence is TGTGCCAGCAGTGAAGCCCGGGACTCCGCCTATGGCTACACCTTC.

The J gene is TRBJ2-1, the V gene TRBV5-5; possible D gene TRBD2, 5 bases. CDR3 length: 14 residues. In germline, CDR1 is SGHKS, CDR2 YYEKEE (reference sequence). V lost 6 bases to trimming and J lost 6 bases, with 16 bases between them. The CDR3 region has the DNA TGTGCCAGCACCCCCCTCGGGATTTCCAATGAGCAGTTCTTC. This codes for CASTPLGISNEQFF.

This clone was seen only once. The chain combines TRBV3-1 (or the pseudogene TRBV3-2) with TRBJ1-2, with 10 nucleotides matching TRBD1. The V gene's germline CDR1 is LGHDT and CDR2 YNNKEL (reference sequence). CDR3 length equals 15 residues. V gave up 0 bases and J gave up 8 bases; unmatched junction bases: 6. Here the CDR3 reads CASSQDDRGREGYTF. CDR3 coding DNA: TGTGCCAGCAGCCAAGATGACAGGGGGCGGGAGGGCTACACCTTC.

This chain uses TRBV6-2 or TRBV6-3 with TRBJ1-1; D remains unclear. Germline V gives CDR1 MNHEY, CDR2 SVGEGT. Trimming took 6 bases from V and 0 from J, leaving 14 bases between them. The length of the CDR3 is 15 residues. Here the CDR3 reads CASSLHGEMNTEAFF. Written as DNA, the CDR3 is TGTGCCAGCAGCCTCCATGGGGAGATGAACACTGAAGCTTTCTTT.

Written as DNA, the CDR3 is TGTGCCAGCAGTTTGGGGACAGGCGGGGAGACCCAGTACTTC. Its protein is CASSLGTGGETQYF. V usage is TRBV27 and J usage is TRBJ2-5, with 8 bases identical to TRBD1. This CDR3 is built from 14 residues. From germline, CDR1 is MNHEY and CDR2 SMNVEV (reference sequence). Trimming at V came to 3 bases and at J to 5 bases, leaving 5 bases not matched to a gene.

This clone was detected only a few times. The J gene is TRBJ1-5, the V gene TRBV6-5; 7 positions agree with TRBD1. The germline gives CDR1 MNHEY, CDR2 SVGAGI. CDR3 size: 15 residues. Trimming took 6 bases from V and 0 from J; bases not matched to a gene: 5. CDR3 nucleotides: TGTGCCAGCAGGAGGACAGGAATTAGCAATCAGCCCCAGCATTTT. Amino acid sequence: CASRRTGISNQPQHF.

The chain carries TRBV6-1 and TRBJ1-5, with TRBD1 matching over 10 bases. This CDR3 has 19 amino acids. J lost 4 bases, V lost 4 bases, and 16 bases had no gene match. Germline loops: CDR1 MNHNS, CDR2 SASEGT. The DNA of the CDR3 is TGTGCCAGCAGTGCGAGGACAGGGGGAATTGGGTGGGCAAATCAGCCCCAGCATTTT. Amino acids: CASSARTGGIGWANQPQHF.

This clone is a singleton in its sample. The V gene is TRBV6-1, the J gene TRBJ1-6; D perhaps matches TRBD1 (5 bases). V lost 2 bases to trimming and J lost 4 bases, with 6 bases between them. Germline CDR1 and CDR2: MNHNS and SASEGT. This CDR3 has 14 residues. In DNA, the CDR3 is TGTGCCAGCAGTGAATGGGGGTATAATTCACCCCTCCACTTT. Protein sequence: CASSEWGYNSPLHF.

This chain joins TRBV6-6 and TRBJ1-2; TRBD1 matches 9 bases. V lost 7 bases and J lost 5; bases outside the gene matches: 11. Germline CDR1 reads MNHNY; CDR2 reads SVGAGI (reference sequence). The CDR3 is 15 amino acids. CDR3 DNA: TGTGCCAGCACTAAACCGGGACAGGGTTCTTATGGCTACACCTTC. Protein product: CASTKPGQGSYGYTF.

The rearrangement joins TRBV28 to TRBJ2-2, with 8 nucleotides matching TRBD2. CDR1 and CDR2 (germline): MDHEN, SYDVKM. The CDR3 runs to 16 residues. V lost 2 bases, J lost 3 bases, and 5 bases stayed unmatched. The CDR3 loop is CASSLGAGVDTGELFF. The CDR3 DNA is TGTGCCAGCAGTTTAGGAGCGGGGGTTGACACCGGGGAGCTGTTTTTT.

The gene calls are TRBV30 and TRBJ1-1; D gene unclear. This CDR3 contains 15 residues. V shed 0 bases and J shed 1 base, with 12 bases lying between them. CDR1 and CDR2 from the germline V gene are GTSNPN and SVGIG (reference sequence). CDR3 DNA: TGTGCCTGGAGTGTATTAAGCGGTTCGAACACTGAAGCTTTCTTT. Protein: CAWSVLSGSNTEAFF.

The rearrangement joins TRBV4-2 to TRBJ1-1; D is perhaps TRBD1 (6 bases). This CDR3 has 15 residues. Deletions cut 0 bases from V and 6 bases from J, with 14 bases between. Germline loops: CDR1 LGHNA, CDR2 YNFKEQ. Here the CDR3 reads CASSQDVAGESEAFF. The CDR3 DNA reads TGTGCCAGCAGCCAAGATGTAGCAGGGGAATCTGAAGCTTTCTTT.

V usage is TRBV19 and J usage is TRBJ2-7; TRBD2 matches 10 bases. Germline trimming cut 10 bases from V and 2 bases from J; bases unmatched to any gene: 8. Germline V CDR1 and CDR2: LNHDA, SQIVND (reference sequence). The length of the CDR3 is 14 residues. In DNA, the CDR3 is TGTGCCACCAGTAGCGGGGGGTCAACCTACGAGCAGTACTTC. It yields the protein CATSSGGSTYEQYF.

Note on this clone: Other DNA sequences from this sample encode an identical CDR3 as well. The chain employs TRBV11-2 and TRBJ1-1; perhaps TRBD1 as D (5 bases). V was cut by 1 base and J by 8 bases, with 5 bases left in between. CDR1 is SGHAT, CDR2 FQNNGV, per germline. There are 11 residues in the CDR3. The CDR3, as DNA: TGTGCCAGCAGCTTAGGGACAGAAGCTTTCTTT. It specifies CASSLGTEAFF. The variable domain in full, with the rest retrieved from reference TRBV11-2 and TRBJ1-1, is EAGVAQSPRYKIIEKRQSVAFWCNPISGHATLYWYQQILGQGPKLLIQFQNNGVVDDSQLPKDRFSAERLKGVDSTLKIQPAKLEDSAVYLCASSLGTEAFFGQGTRLTVV.

V is TRBV19 and J is TRBJ1-5, with D perhaps matching TRBD1 (6 bases). Germline assignment: CDR1 LNHDA and CDR2 SQIVND (reference sequence). With 9 bases removed from V and 6 bases from J, the gap between germline ends came to 15 bases. The CDR3 consists of 13 residues. Written as DNA, the CDR3 is TGTGCCAGCACACTAACAGGGATTCAGCCCCAGCATTTT. Translated, it gives CASTLTGIQPQHF.

The sample holds one count of this clone. The chain employs TRBV2 and TRBJ2-3, with 8 bases that match TRBD2. The CDR3 length is 16 residues. CDR1 and CDR2 (germline): SNHLY, FYNNEI. After removal of 8 bases from V and 4 bases from J, the junction contained 14 bases not matched to a gene. The CDR3 DNA is TGTGCCAGCGTTAGCGGGGACTCAGGTGGGGCAGATACGCAGTATTTT. Protein product: CASVSGDSGGADTQYF.

DNA of the CDR3: TGTGCCAGTTTGGGACAGCTTGATTCACCCCTCCACTTT. As protein: CASLGQLDSPLHF. The chain recombines TRBV2 with TRBJ1-6; TRBD1 agrees at 7 bases. With 9 bases clipped from V and 8 bases from J, the junction kept 7 bases outside the gene matches. This CDR3 contains 13 residues. Germline CDR1 is SNHLY and CDR2 is FYNNEI. Supplemented by reference TRBV2 and TRBJ1-6, the full variable domain reads EPEVTQTPSHQVTQMGQEVILRCVPISNHLYFYWYRQILGQKVEFLVSFYNNEISEKSEIFDDQFSVERPDGSNFTLKIRSTKLEDSAMYFCASLGQLDSPLHFGNGTRLTVT.

J is TRBJ2-1 and V is TRBV7-9, with D possibly being TRBD2 (5 bases). The V and J ends lost 5 bases and 5 bases respectively, with 10 bases between them. The CDR3 is made up of 13 amino acids. Looked up from germline, CDR1 is SEHNR and CDR2 is FQNEAQ (reference sequence). The CDR3 DNA reads as TGTGCCAGCAGCACCTGGGAGAACAATGAGCAGTTCTTC. This encodes CASSTWENNEQFF.

The chain employs TRBV9 and TRBJ2-1; TRBD2 matches 11 bases. V dropped 4 bases and J dropped 4; count of bases not matched to a gene: 4. The germline CDR1 and CDR2 sequences are SGDLS and YYNGEE. This CDR3 spans 15 amino acids. CDR3 DNA sequence: TGTGCCAGCAGCATCGGGACTAGCGGATACAATGAGCAGTTCTTC. Protein sequence: CASSIGTSGYNEQFF. The full variable domain, with the rest looked up from reference TRBV9 and TRBJ2-1, is DSGVTQTPKHLITATGQRVTLRCSPRSGDLSVYWYQQSLDQGLQFLIQYYNGEERAKGNILERFSAQQFPDLHSELNLSSLELGDSALYFCASSIGTSGYNEQFFGPGTRLTVL.

This CDR3 reads CASSPNGRGAVGYTF. In DNA, the CDR3 is TGTGCCAGCAGTCCCAACGGGCGGGGGGCGGTTGGCTACACCTTC. V gene TRBV6-5 combines with J gene TRBJ1-2; tentative D call: TRBD1 (6 bases). Trimming left V 5 bases short and J 7 bases short, with 20 bases between. The germline V gene encodes CDR1 MNHEY and CDR2 SVGAGI. The CDR3 loop spans 15 amino acids.

This clone occurred once. V and J are TRBV27 and TRBJ2-3; TRBD1 might be the D (6 bases). The CDR3 is 14 amino acids. V lost 2 bases and J lost 4, with 10 bases in between. CDR1 MNHEY and CDR2 SMNVEV come from the germline V gene (reference sequence). The CDR3 is CASSLTQGPDTQYF. CDR3 nucleotide sequence: TGTGCCAGCAGTTTAACACAGGGTCCAGATACGCAGTATTTT.

In DNA form, the CDR3 reads TGTGCCAGTAGTGAGGGGGGGCGAAGTCAGTTCTTC. Its translation: CASSEGGRSQFF. The V gene is TRBV19, the J gene TRBJ2-1, with D possibly being TRBD2 (7 bases). This CDR3 is 12 amino acids long. Trimming removed 5 bases at V and 13 bases at J, with 15 bases between. Germline loops: CDR1 LNHDA, CDR2 SQIVND (reference sequence).

CDR3 amino acids: CASSLTEGEAFF. CDR3 sequence (DNA): TGCGCCAGCAGCTTAACAGAGGGGGAAGCTTTCTTT. V gene TRBV5-1 combines with J gene TRBJ1-1; tentatively, D is TRBD1 (5 bases). Germline assignment: CDR1 SGHRS and CDR2 YFSETQ. CDR3 length: 12 amino acids. With 2 bases removed from V and 8 bases from J, the gap between germline ends came to 10 bases. Together with reference TRBV5-1 and TRBJ1-1, the CDR3 gives the full variable domain: KAGVTQTPRYLIKTRGQQVTLSCSPISGHRSVSWYQQTPGQGLQFLFEYFSETQRNKGNFPGRFSGRQFSNSRSEMNVSTLELGDSALYLCASSLTEGEAFFGQGTRLTVV.

V gene TRBV10-3 combines with J gene TRBJ1-2; TRBD1 is a possible D gene (6 bases). The CDR3 has 15 amino acids. Trimming cost V 3 bases and J 6 bases, with 17 bases left between them. Germline V gene lookup returns CDR1 ENHRY and CDR2 SYGVKD. CDR3 bases: TGTGCCATCAGTGATGGGTTAGGGACATTGGATGGCTACACCTTC. This translates into CAISDGLGTLDGYTF.

The V gene is TRBV18, the J gene TRBJ2-5, with TRBD1 matching over 8 bases. Trimming cost V 0 bases and J 1 base; bases outside gene matches: 4. Germline values: CDR1 KGHSH, CDR2 LQKENI. The CDR3 is 16 residues long. The DNA of the CDR3 is TGTGCCAGCTCACCACCACAGGGGGGTAGCCAAGAGACCCAGTACTTC. This sequence encodes CASSPPQGGSQETQYF. The whole variable domain, remainder taken from reference TRBV18 and TRBJ2-5, is NAGVMQNPRHLVRRRGQEARLRCSPMKGHSHVYWYRQLPEEGLKFMVYLQKENIIDESGMPKERFSAEFPKEGPSILRIQQVVRGDSAAYFCASSPPQGGSQETQYFGPGTRLLVL.